This paragraph covers one T cell receptor beta chain sequence. Its antigen is as yet unknown. TCRdb called the 5' RACE reads again in MiXCR, with one record for every CDR3 protein. This table holds under 400,000 distinct CDR3 sequences, about 12% found once. This sample stems from a study of T cells after yellow fever vaccination. At the level of the study: Some fractions had low cell numbers, and these were prepared with SMART-Seq v4 Ultra Low Input. Study findings and constraints: The booster response re-showed most primary clones: over 95% CD4, over 80% CD8. Across the CD4 and CD8 compartments, a small share of clonotypes was present in both.

The CDR3 extends over 17 amino acids. V was cut by 1 base and J by 4 bases, with 17 bases left in between. Germline V CDR1 and CDR2: SGHNT, YYREEE (reference sequence). The sequencing used CD4+ T cells sorted from PBMCs, collected 15 days after the yellow fever booster vaccination. The chain combines TRBV5-4 with TRBJ2-2, with D perhaps matching TRBD1 or TRBD2 (5 bases each). This clonotype originated in a man aged 18 to 35 who received the YFV17D yellow fever vaccine. The CDR3 loop reads CASSLRVRGASTGELFF. DNA for the CDR3: TGTGCCAGCAGCTTGCGCGTCCGGGGCGCAAGCACCGGGGAGCTGTTTTTT. Full variable domain (missing parts from reference TRBV5-4 and TRBJ2-2): ETGVTQSPTHLIKTRGQQVTLRCSSQSGHNTVSWYQQALGQGPQFIFQYYREEENGRGNFPPRFSGLQFPNYSSELNVNALELDDSALYLCASSLRVRGASTGELFFGEGSRLTVL.